This paragraph covers one T cell receptor (beta chain) sequence. What it binds is not known. The data were taken from a study of T-cell memory formation after mild COVID-19. Notes on the study in general: Clones that contracted from day 15 to 85 were balanced CD4/CD8, while later expanders leaned CD4+.

TCRdb recomputed calls from the 5' RACE reads with MiXCR, one row per CDR3 protein. The sample has 340,000 or so distinct CDR3 sequences; 10% to 15% are singletons. The CDR3 is made up of 15 amino acids. The V gene lost 3 bases and the J gene lost 1 base, with 13 bases spanning the gap. The germline V gene has CDR1 SGHVS and CDR2 FQNEAQ. The material sequenced was PBMCs or a T cell subset sorted from them (not recorded which). The V gene is TRBV7-8, the J gene TRBJ2-7, with a weak D call TRBD2 (7 bases). The sequence came from a man between 18 and 29 years old who had mild COVID-19 (a few samples of this study predate the infection). Cell type and time point are not known. CDR3 protein: CASSFGGGPSYEQYV. The CDR3 DNA reads as TGTGCCAGCAGCTTTGGCGGGGGCCCTTCCTACGAGCAGTACGTC.